A selection of T cell receptor beta chains follows, all from one sample in a study of shared clonotypes between healthy human individuals. Sequencing was performed with immunoSEQ multiplex PCR; in TCRdb, only in-frame clones are kept and a portion is missing. Among 450,000 to 500,000 clones, approximately 79% were seen once, and the ten largest hold 10% to 15%. The sequenced sample was PBMCs. These TCRs come from a woman aged 40 to 50 in good health. Some clones in this sample may be carry-over from other donors' samples. CDR3s include the opening cysteine and the closing phenylalanine or tryptophan. Fields, in order: V gene, clone size, J gene, D gene, CDR3 protein, CDR3 DNA. The D gene is left open where the match is weak. For some rows the clone size is stated as once, few or many, or as a class when expanded; others skip it.

>TRBV7-3|few|TRBJ1-3|-
CASSLNPRNTIYF
TGTGCCAGCAGCTTAAACCCGAGAAACACCATATATTTT
>TRBV30|-|TRBJ2-3|-
CAWTPGELTSTDTQYF
TGTGCCTGGACCCCCGGGGAGCTCACTAGCACAGATACGCAGTATTTT
>TRBV9|-|TRBJ2-1|-
CASSVDGPSGYNEQFF
TGTGCCAGCAGCGTAGACGGTCCCTCAGGATACAATGAGCAGTTCTTC
>TRBV29-1|-|TRBJ1-5|TRBD1
CSVGEGQGLNQPQHF
TGCAGCGTTGGCGAGGGACAGGGCTTGAATCAGCCCCAGCATTTT
>TRBV19|-|TRBJ2-2|TRBD2
CASSRLASSGGELFF
TGTGCCAGTAGTAGATTAGCGTCTAGCGGAGGGGAGCTGTTTTTT
>TRBV7-9|-|TRBJ2-7|TRBD2
CASALAGTSYEQYF
TGTGCCAGCGCGCTAGCGGGAACTTCCTACGAGCAGTACTTC
>TRBV10-3|-|TRBJ1-3|-
CAISESQPSGNTIYF
TGTGCCATCAGTGAGAGTCAGCCCTCTGGAAACACCATATATTTT
>TRBV19|-|TRBJ1-1|-
CASRGTTEAFF
TGTGCCAGTAGAGGAACGACTGAAGCTTTCTTT
>TRBV7-8|-|TRBJ2-7|TRBD2
CASSRERGLTYEQYF
TGTGCCAGCAGCCGAGAGCGGGGGTTAACATACGAGCAGTACTTC
>TRBV25-1|-|TRBJ2-1|TRBD2
CASSPFGGSSYFEQFF
TGTGCCAGCAGTCCCTTTGGCGGGAGCTCTTATTTTGAGCAGTTCTTC
>TRBV7-9|-|TRBJ1-2|-
CASSLGSTYGYTF
TGTGCCAGCAGCTTAGGCTCAACCTATGGCTACACCTTC
>TRBV5-1|-|TRBJ2-7|TRBD1
CASSLEGQGFEQYF
TGCGCCAGCAGCTTGGAGGGACAGGGGTTCGAGCAGTACTTC
>TRBV19|-|TRBJ1-3|-
CASSAQQGNGNTIYF
TGTGCCAGTAGTGCTCAACAGGGTAACGGAAACACCATATATTTT
>TRBV6-6|few|TRBJ2-5|-
CASSMSPRGRATQYF
TGTGCCAGCAGTATGTCCCCCCGCGGGCGGGCCACCCAGTACTTC
>TRBV4-1|-|TRBJ2-1|-
CASSHSRLAGNEQFF
TGCGCCAGCAGCCACAGCCGCCTAGCAGGCAATGAGCAGTTCTTC
>TRBV18|-|TRBJ2-1|TRBD2
CASSPSRGLAGVADEQFF
TGTGCCAGCTCACCAAGCAGGGGACTAGCGGGAGTAGCGGATGAGCAGTTCTTC
>TRBV18|-|TRBJ2-7|-
CASSWTEAGYEQYF
TGTGCCAGCTCGTGGACGGAGGCGGGCTACGAGCAGTACTTC
>TRBV19|few|TRBJ1-1|TRBD1
CASSPGGRMNTEAFF
TGTGCCAGTAGCCCAGGGGGCAGAATGAACACTGAAGCTTTCTTT
>TRBV19|-|TRBJ2-7|-
CASRGGQFSEQYF
TGTGCCAGTAGGGGAGGACAGTTCAGTGAGCAGTACTTC
>TRBV5-1|-|TRBJ2-5|-
CASSLGQGGGETQYF
TGCGCCAGCAGCTTGGGGCAGGGAGGCGGAGAGACCCAGTACTTC
>TRBV6-5|-|TRBJ2-2|-
CASSYLVGRNTGELFF
TGTGCCAGCAGTTACTTAGTAGGGAGGAACACCGGGGAGCTGTTTTTT
>TRBV6-6|few|TRBJ1-3|-
CASSRSPSGNTIYF
TGTGCCAGCAGTAGAAGCCCCTCTGGAAACACCATATATTTT
>TRBV12-5|-|TRBJ1-5|-
CASGPYGQPQHF
TGTGCTAGTGGCCCCTACGGCCAGCCCCAGCATTTT
>TRBV5-1|-|TRBJ2-3|-
CASSWDSTDTQYF
TGCGCCAGCAGCTGGGACAGCACAGATACGCAGTATTTT
>TRBV7-2|-|TRBJ2-1|-
CASSLVNYNEQFF
TGTGCCAGCAGCTTAGTTAATTACAATGAGCAGTTCTTC
>TRBV10-2|-|TRBJ1-4|-
CASSGQMVEKLFF
TGCGCCAGCAGTGGTCAGATGGTTGAAAAACTGTTTTTT
>TRBV15|-|TRBJ2-5|-
CATSRDLGRQETQYF
TGTGCCACCAGCAGAGATCTGGGGCGTCAAGAGACCCAGTACTTC
>TRBV11-3|-|TRBJ2-1|TRBD2
CASSLDWLADYNEQFF
TGTGCCAGCAGCTTAGATTGGCTAGCGGACTACAATGAGCAGTTCTTC
>TRBV9|-|TRBJ2-7|TRBD2
CASSVAGTSGYEQYF
TGTGCCAGCAGCGTAGCGGGGACTAGCGGCTACGAGCAGTACTTC
>TRBV5-4|-|TRBJ2-3|TRBD2
CASSPRTSGGGTDTQYF
TGTGCCAGCAGCCCACGGACTAGCGGGGGGGGGACAGATACGCAGTATTTT
>TRBV6-1|-|TRBJ2-3|TRBD1
CASSLDRGGTDTQYF
TGTGCCAGCAGTTTGGACAGGGGGGGCACAGATACGCAGTATTTT
>TRBV7-3|-|TRBJ2-2|TRBD1
CASSLTGQGSGELFF
TGTGCCAGCAGCTTAACGGGACAGGGGAGCGGGGAGCTGTTTTTT
>TRBV10-3|-|TRBJ1-1|-
CAISESRQMNTEAFF
TGTGCCATCAGTGAGTCGCGACAGATGAACACTGAAGCTTTCTTT
>TRBV19|-|TRBJ2-7|TRBD1
CASTSAGGSYEQYF
TGTGCCAGTACCTCGGCAGGGGGATCGTACGAGCAGTACTTC
>TRBV6-5|-|TRBJ2-7|-
CASSYSGPYEQYF
TGTGCCAGCAGTTACTCGGGCCCCTACGAGCAGTACTTC
>TRBV4-1|-|TRBJ2-1|-
CASSHPDLNEQFF
TGCGCCAGCAGCCACCCGGACTTAAATGAGCAGTTCTTC
>TRBV7-9|-|TRBJ1-1|TRBD1
CASSSPDRVNPEAFF
TGTGCCAGCAGCTCCCCGGACAGGGTAAACCCTGAAGCTTTCTTT
>TRBV28|-|TRBJ1-2|-
CASSLRSYGYTF
TGTGCCAGCAGTTTACGCAGCTATGGCTACACCTTC